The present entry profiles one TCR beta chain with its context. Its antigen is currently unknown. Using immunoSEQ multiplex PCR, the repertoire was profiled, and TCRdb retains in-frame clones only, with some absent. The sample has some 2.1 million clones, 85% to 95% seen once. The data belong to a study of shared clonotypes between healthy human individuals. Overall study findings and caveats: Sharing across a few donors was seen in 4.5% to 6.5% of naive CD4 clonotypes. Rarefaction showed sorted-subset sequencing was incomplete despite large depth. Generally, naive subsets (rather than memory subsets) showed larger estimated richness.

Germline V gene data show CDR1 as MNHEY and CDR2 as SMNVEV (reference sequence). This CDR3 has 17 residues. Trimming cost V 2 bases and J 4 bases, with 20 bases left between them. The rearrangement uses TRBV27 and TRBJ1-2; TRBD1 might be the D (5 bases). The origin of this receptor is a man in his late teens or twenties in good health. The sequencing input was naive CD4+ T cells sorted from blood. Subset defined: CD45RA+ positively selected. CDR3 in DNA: TGTGCCAGCAGTTTACATGGACGGGACGCGGATATCTATGGCTACACCTTC. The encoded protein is CASSLHGRDADIYGYTF.